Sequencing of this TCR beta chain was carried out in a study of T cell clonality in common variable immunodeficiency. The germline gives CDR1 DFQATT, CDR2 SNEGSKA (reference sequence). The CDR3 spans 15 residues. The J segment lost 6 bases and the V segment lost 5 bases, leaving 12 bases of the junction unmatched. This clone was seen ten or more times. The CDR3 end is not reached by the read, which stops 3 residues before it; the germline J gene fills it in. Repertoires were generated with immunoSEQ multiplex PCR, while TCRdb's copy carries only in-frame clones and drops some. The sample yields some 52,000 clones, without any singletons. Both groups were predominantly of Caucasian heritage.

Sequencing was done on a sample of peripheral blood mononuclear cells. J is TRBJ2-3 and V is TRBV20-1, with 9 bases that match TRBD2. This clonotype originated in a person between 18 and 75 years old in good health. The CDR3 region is CSARVASGVRDTQYF. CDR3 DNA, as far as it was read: TGCAGTGCTCGGGTCGCTAGCGGGGTCCGGGATACG.